The 17 T cell receptor beta chains reported below all come from one sample, sequenced in a study of memory CD4+ T cells and cytomegalovirus serostatus. Single viable CD3+CD4+CD8-CD45RO+ cells were sorted as the memory CD4+ T cells. Assay: immunoSEQ multiplex PCR; the TCRdb copy retains only in-frame clones and omits some. The sample includes 52,000 or so clones, 70% to 85% seen only once; the top ten take over 0.55%. The sequenced sample was memory CD4+ T cells from blood. Every receptor here comes from an adult in good health and CMV-seronegative.

CDR3 coding DNA: TGTGCCAGCAGTGAATTAACTATTATGGACTCACCCCTCCACTTT. The encoded protein is CASSELTIMDSPLHF. The rearrangement links TRBV6-1 to TRBJ1-6; D remains unclear. The ends were cut back, 2 bases at V and 10 bases at J, with 15 bases in the middle. This CDR3 spans 15 amino acids. Germline V gene sequence: CDR1 MNHNS, CDR2 SASEGT.

The V and J genes are TRBV6-4 and TRBJ2-3; D is ambiguous. Trimming removed 4 bases from V and 3 bases from J, with 8 bases in between. Germline V gene sequence: CDR1 MRHNA, CDR2 SNTAGT. The CDR3 consists of 13 residues. The DNA of the CDR3 is TGTGCCAGCAGTGCAGTGTGGACAGATACGCAGTATTTT. It translates to CASSAVWTDTQYF.

V usage is TRBV20-1 and J usage is TRBJ2-7; no definite D call. The CDR3 is 11 amino acids. V was trimmed by 7 bases and J by 3 bases, leaving 10 bases between them. Per germline, CDR1 DFQATT and CDR2 SNEGSKA (reference sequence). The CDR3 loop reads CSVDSVYEQYF. CDR3 DNA sequence: TGCAGTGTTGACTCTGTCTACGAGCAGTACTTC.

The chain recombines TRBV19 with TRBJ1-2; 8 nucleotides line up with TRBD1. The ends lost 4 bases at V and 4 bases at J; junction bases unmatched: 8. The germline gives CDR1 LNHDA, CDR2 SQIVND (reference sequence). This CDR3 is built from 15 residues. The CDR3 sequence: CASSKRDRTSYGYTF. In DNA form, the CDR3 reads TGTGCCAGTAGTAAGAGGGACAGGACGTCCTATGGCTACACCTTC. The variable domain in full, with the rest retrieved from reference TRBV19 and TRBJ1-2, is DGGITQSPKYLFRKEGQNVTLSCEQNLNHDAMYWYRQDPGQGLRLIYYSQIVNDFQKGDIAEGYSVSREKKESFPLTVTSAQKNPTAFYLCASSKRDRTSYGYTFGSGTRLTVV.

V usage is TRBV4-3 and J usage is TRBJ2-6; 8 nucleotides match TRBD1. With 0 bases clipped from V and 0 bases from J, the junction kept 13 bases outside the gene matches. CDR1 and CDR2 from the germline V gene are LGHNA and YSLEER. The CDR3 spans 21 residues. In DNA form, the CDR3 reads TGCGCCAGCAGCCAAGAAAGGGGCTCCGGGACAGGCGTCTCTGGGGCCAACGTCCTGACTTTC. Translation gives CASSQERGSGTGVSGANVLTF.

The genes are TRBV2 and TRBJ2-7, with D perhaps TRBD1 (6 bases). Trimming removed 8 bases from V and 1 base from J, with 15 bases in between. Germline assignment: CDR1 SNHLY and CDR2 FYNNEI. There are 14 residues in the CDR3. The CDR3 nucleotides read TGTGCCAGCCTCAAGGACAGTCCATCCTACGAGCAGTACTTC. Its translation: CASLKDSPSYEQYF.

This chain links TRBV6-7 with TRBJ1-2, with D tentatively TRBD1 (6 bases). TRBV6-7 is an open reading frame whose function is uncertain. This CDR3 region has 15 residues. The ends were cut back, 2 bases at V and 6 bases at J, with 16 bases in the middle. The CDR3 loop reads CASSYETDSRDGYTF. The CDR3 DNA reads as TGTGCCAGCAGTTACGAGACGGACAGTCGAGATGGCTACACCTTC.

V is TRBV6-1 and J is TRBJ2-2; D tentatively fits TRBD1 or TRBD2 (5 bases each). Germline V gene data show CDR1 as MNHNS and CDR2 as SASEGT. This CDR3 has 13 amino acids. V lost 3 bases to trimming and J lost 9 bases, with 11 bases between them. The CDR3 region has the DNA TGTGCCAGCAGTGAGGGGACGCAAAGGGAGCTGTTTTTT. Amino acids: CASSEGTQRELFF.

The chain recombines TRBV5-1 with TRBJ1-6; a possible D gene is TRBD1 (6 bases). The CDR3 is 15 amino acids. Per the germline V gene, CDR1 is SGHRS and CDR2 is YFSETQ. Trimming stripped 2 bases from V and 6 bases from J, with 12 bases between. CDR3 sequence reads: CASSLQGLINSPLHF. The CDR3 coding sequence is TGCGCCAGCAGCTTACAGGGTCTCATTAATTCACCCCTCCACTTT.

The chain employs TRBV30 and TRBJ2-7, with 9 positions matching TRBD1. Germline CDR1 GTSNPN, CDR2 SVGIG (reference sequence). The CDR3 runs 15 residues. With V trimmed by 5 bases and J by 1 base, 9 bases remained unmatched. DNA for the CDR3: TGTGCCTGGGGGACCGGGACAGGGTATTCCTACGAGCAGTACTTC. Protein sequence: CAWGTGTGYSYEQYF. The variable domain in full, completed from reference TRBV30 and TRBJ2-7, reads SQTIHQWPATLVQPVGSPLSLECTVEGTSNPNLYWYRQAAGRGLQLLFYSVGIGQISSEVPQNLSASRPQDRQFILSSKKLLLSDSGFYLCAWGTGTGYSYEQYFGPGTRLTVT.

This chain joins TRBV5-1 and TRBJ2-3, with D uncertain. CDR3 size: 14 residues. Germline V lookup: CDR1 SGHRS, CDR2 YFSETQ. Trimming removed 0 bases at V and 2 bases at J, with 7 bases between. The CDR3 loop is CASSLGQYTDTQYF. The DNA for the CDR3 is TGCGCCAGCAGCTTGGGACAATACACAGATACGCAGTATTTT.

The V gene is TRBV5-4, the J gene TRBJ2-7, with 10 bases that match TRBD2. CDR3 size: 20 residues. Looked up from germline, CDR1 is SGHNT and CDR2 is YYREEE (reference sequence). J was trimmed by 4 bases and V by 4 bases; bases with no gene match: 23. The CDR3 DNA is TGTGCCAGCAGCCCTTATTGGAAGGTCGATGGAGCGGGGGGGCGGTACGAGCAGTACTTC. This sequence encodes CASSPYWKVDGAGGRYEQYF.

The chain couples TRBV10-3 to TRBJ2-7, with 8 positions matching TRBD2. The CDR3 runs 13 residues. V lost 5 bases and J lost 4; bases outside the gene matches: 4. Germline CDR1 and CDR2: ENHRY and SYGVKD. CDR3 residues: CAISTGGEYEQYF. CDR3 nucleotide sequence: TGTGCCATCAGTACCGGGGGGGAATACGAGCAGTACTTC.

V gene TRBV5-1 combines with J gene TRBJ2-6, with D hard to call. Germline V gene data show CDR1 as SGHRS and CDR2 as YFSETQ. The CDR3 is made up of 14 amino acids. V was trimmed by 4 bases and J by 0 bases, leaving 5 bases between them. The CDR3 sequence is CASSANSGANVLTF. The DNA for the CDR3 is TGCGCCAGCAGCGCCAACTCTGGGGCCAACGTCCTGACTTTC. Complete variable domain (other parts from reference TRBV5-1 and TRBJ2-6): KAGVTQTPRYLIKTRGQQVTLSCSPISGHRSVSWYQQTPGQGLQFLFEYFSETQRNKGNFPGRFSGRQFSNSRSEMNVSTLELGDSALYLCASSANSGANVLTFGAGSRLTVL.

This chain links TRBV6-1 with TRBJ1-5, with D unresolved. CDR1 is MNHNS, CDR2 SASEGT, per germline. The V end lost 3 bases, the J end lost 4 bases, and 4 bases lay between the germline ends. The CDR3 totals 12 residues. The DNA for the CDR3 is TGTGCCAGCAGTGACTGGAATCAGCCCCAGCATTTT. Its protein product is CASSDWNQPQHF.

This chain connects TRBV29-1 to TRBJ2-7; possibly TRBD2 for D (5 bases). The ends were cut back, 6 bases at V and 1 base at J, with 13 bases in the middle. The length of the CDR3 is 13 residues. The germline CDR1 and CDR2 sequences are SQVTM and ANQGSEA. For the CDR3, the DNA is TGCAGCGTAGCCCTCGACTATTCCTACGAGCAGTACTTC. The encoded protein is CSVALDYSYEQYF.

This clone appeared once. V gene TRBV10-3 combines with J gene TRBJ1-2; TRBD1 matches 8 bases. This CDR3 has 15 amino acids. Per the germline V gene, CDR1 is ENHRY and CDR2 is SYGVKD. The junction had 6 bases not matched to a gene; V was cut back by 6 bases and J by 0 bases. The CDR3 bases are TGTGCCATCAGCTTGACAGGGGATTCTAACTATGGCTACACCTTC. This sequence encodes CAISLTGDSNYGYTF.